These T cell receptor beta chains were read from a single sample in a study of Graves' ophthalmopathy and Graves' hyperthyroidism. A single record per CDR3 protein comes from TCRdb applying MiXCR to the multiplex PCR reads. The sample lists roughly 610,000 distinct CDR3 sequences; about a fifth were seen once. Input material: peripheral blood. Every receptor here comes from a woman between 18 and 29 years old with stable Graves' hyperthyroidism. Some clones in this sample may be carry-over from other donors' samples. CDR3s include the opening cysteine and the closing phenylalanine or tryptophan.

TRBV12-3/TRBV12-4 | CASSLGNEVYGYTF
TRBV11-1 | CASSPSGTGDNGYTF
TRBV28 | CASSWGLGLNF
TRBV28 | CASSPLGTVYQETQYF
TRBV7-2 | CASSLAGTVRQETQYF
TRBV7-8 | CASSLPDSGDSYEQYF
TRBV7-2 | CASSLALGAGQNLYYGYTF
TRBV10-3 | CAIRGTDEAFF
TRBV19 | CASSIMAGYQPQHF
TRBV6-1 | CAVQLGTSYEQYF
TRBV4-3 | CASSPRAGAGGYEQYF
TRBV15 | CATSIKQGPTQHF
TRBV11-1 | CASSPRQGLDTRELFF
TRBV6-5 | CASSYSKGQSYGYTF
TRBV13 | CASSLYPKTGGNEQYF
TRBV6-1 | CASSEAGESQPQHF
TRBV7-2 | CASSLDTSGGTQYF
TRBV12-5 | CASREGSYEQYF
TRBV3-1 | CASSYFFGGYLGRGYTF
TRBV20-1 | CSARDSGGYYSYEQYF
TRBV11-2 | CASIPRGGLPTGELFF
TRBV12-3/TRBV12-4 | CASSLEGGGQETQYF
TRBV2 | CASSGIGAGANVLTF
TRBV12-5 | CASGLGQGPYGYTF
TRBV2 | CASSLRDTGLEQYF
TRBV28 | CASSYMGQPQHF
TRBV7-9 | CASSLAPGQNYEQYF
TRBV7-3 | CASSLTRGSNTEAFF
TRBV6-2/TRBV6-3 | CASSYRAGEGSGANVLTF
TRBV2 | CASRAGTGFSNQPQHF
TRBV5-1 | CASSFPPANANTGELVF
TRBV20-1 | CSATDRAIEYEQYF